The next 17 T cell receptor beta chains were all read from a single sample in a study of OX40 agonist ivuxolimab in advanced cancers. The repertoire was sequenced with immunoSEQ multiplex PCR; TCRdb's copy has only in-frame clones and lacks some. This table has roughly 50,000 clones, 80% to 85% appearing once. The sequences come from CD4+ or CD8+ T cells sorted from blood, collected in a trial of the OX40 agonist ivuxolimab. All receptors derive from an adult with an advanced solid tumor such as melanoma, head and neck, liver or kidney cancer.

The V and J genes are TRBV27 and TRBJ1-5, with D tentatively TRBD1 (6 bases). Between the trimmed V and J ends, which lost 5 bases and 1 base, there was a span of 12 bases. Germline V gene sequence: CDR1 MNHEY, CDR2 SMNVEV (reference sequence). The CDR3 runs to 15 residues. CDR3 bases: TGTGCCAGCAGTCTACAGGGTAACAGCAATCAGCCCCAGCATTTT. Encoded protein: CASSLQGNSNQPQHF.

Note on this clone: One junction end disagrees with the germline gene, perhaps due to a read error. The chain carries TRBV19 and TRBJ1-4; TRBD1 matches at 9 bases. This CDR3 is built from 14 residues. CDR1 and CDR2 from the germline V gene are LNHDA and SQIVND (reference sequence). In DNA form, the CDR3 reads TGTGCCGGTAGGCCGGACAGGGGAAGTGAAAAACTGTTTTTT. Its translation: CAGRPDRGSEKLFF.

V usage is TRBV5-1 and J usage is TRBJ2-5, with no clear D. CDR1 and CDR2 from the germline V gene are SGHRS and YFSETQ. V lost 2 bases and J 1 base, leaving 9 bases between the germline ends. The CDR3 extends over 14 amino acids. The CDR3 loop reads CASSFTVTQETQYF. DNA for the CDR3: TGCGCCAGCAGCTTTACGGTGACCCAAGAGACCCAGTACTTC.

The rearrangement links TRBV25-1 to TRBJ1-2, with 8 bases fitting TRBD1. The germline CDR1 and CDR2 sequences are MGHDK and SYGVNS. The CDR3 is made up of 14 amino acids. Losses at the gene ends were 7 bases for V and 8 bases for J; bases not matched to a gene: 12. The DNA for the CDR3 is TGTGCCAGCAACCTACCCAGACAGGGGAACGGCTACACCTTC. Its protein product is CASNLPRQGNGYTF.

The CDR3 region has the DNA TGTGCCAGCAATATGGGCAACTCCTACGAGCAGTACTTC. Residues: CASNMGNSYEQYF. The chain links TRBV6-5 to TRBJ2-7; D remains ambiguous. CDR3 length: 13 residues. V lost 7 bases and J 0 bases, leaving 10 bases between the germline ends. From germline, CDR1 is MNHEY and CDR2 SVGAGI.

The V call is TRBV27, the J call TRBJ2-2, with D perhaps TRBD1 (5 bases). Germline V CDR1 and CDR2: MNHEY, SMNVEV (reference sequence). CDR3 length: 17 amino acids. The V and J ends lost 0 bases and 2 bases respectively, with 13 bases between them. As DNA, the CDR3 is TGTGCCAGCAGTTTATCGATCAGACAGAAAAACACCGGGGAGCTGTTTTTT. Residues: CASSLSIRQKNTGELFF.

This chain joins TRBV27 and TRBJ1-5; 9 bases are shared with TRBD1. The CDR3 consists of 14 residues. CDR1 and CDR2 (germline): MNHEY, SMNVEV (reference sequence). V trimming: 8 bases; J trimming: 10 bases; junction bases outside the gene matches: 12. The CDR3 region is CASRGQGIFSPQHF. As DNA, the CDR3 is TGTGCCAGCCGTGGACAGGGGATCTTCTCTCCCCAGCATTTT.

The genes are TRBV5-1 and TRBJ2-3; the match to TRBD2 covers 12 bases. The CDR3 spans 16 residues. Germline CDR1 SGHRS, CDR2 YFSETQ. Trimming at V came to 4 bases and at J to 0 bases, leaving 3 bases not matched to a gene. CDR3 region: CASSPGLAGSTDTQYF. Written as DNA, the CDR3 is TGCGCCAGCAGCCCGGGACTAGCGGGTAGCACAGATACGCAGTATTTT.

The J gene is TRBJ2-1, the V gene TRBV11-2; unclear D gene. With 5 bases removed from V and 10 bases from J, the gap between germline ends came to 12 bases. CDR3 length equals 12 residues. Germline-derived CDR1 and CDR2 are SGHAT and FQNNGV. CDR3: CASSITSTEQFF. The CDR3 DNA reads as TGTGCCAGCAGCATAACGTCCACCGAGCAGTTCTTC.

This chain joins TRBV14 and TRBJ2-3, with D unclear. This CDR3 region has 14 residues. Germline CDR1 SGHDN, CDR2 FVKESK. V lost 2 bases to trimming and J lost 5 bases, with 11 bases between them. For the CDR3, the DNA is TGTGCCAGCAGCCAATTTAAGGGAATAGATACGCAGTATTTT. Translated: CASSQFKGIDTQYF.

This sequence joins TRBV10-3 and TRBJ2-5; D is possibly TRBD2 (6 bases). This CDR3 region has 15 residues. Germline V gene sequence: CDR1 ENHRY, CDR2 SYGVKD. V shed 0 bases and J shed 5 bases, with 13 bases lying between them. CDR3 protein: CAISESGLGLETQYF. The CDR3 nucleotides are TGTGCCATCAGTGAGTCGGGACTGGGATTGGAGACCCAGTACTTC.

This clone came up a few times. The V call is TRBV10-3, the J call TRBJ1-2; 11 nucleotides align to TRBD1. J gave up 3 bases and V 8 bases, and 8 bases lay outside the gene matches. The CDR3 consists of 15 residues. The germline V gene encodes CDR1 ENHRY and CDR2 SYGVKD. CDR3 amino acids: CAIPGGQGGDYGYTF. In nucleotides, the CDR3 is TGTGCCATCCCTGGGGGACAGGGGGGTGACTATGGCTACACCTTC.

V usage is TRBV9 and J usage is TRBJ2-3, with 11 bases matching TRBD1. The CDR3 totals 14 residues. The germline gives CDR1 SGDLS, CDR2 YYNGEE. With 4 bases clipped from V and 6 bases from J, the junction kept 4 bases outside the gene matches. The CDR3 sequence: CASSPGQGADTQYF. CDR3 bases: TGTGCCAGCAGCCCAGGACAGGGGGCTGATACGCAGTATTTT.

V and J are TRBV21-1 and TRBJ1-5; the table's D call, TRBD1, was not checked against the DNA. TRBV21-1 is designated a pseudogene. The length of the CDR3 is 18 residues. Here the CDR3 reads CASSPWDREPNSNQPQHF. CDR3 in DNA: TGTGCCAGCAGCCCTTGGGACAGGGAGCCAAATAGCAATCAGCCCCAGCATTTT.

The V gene is TRBV28, the J gene TRBJ2-2; D is unresolved. V shed 7 bases and J shed 2 bases, with 20 bases lying between them. Germline CDR1 reads MDHEN; CDR2 reads SYDVKM. The CDR3 runs to 17 residues. DNA for the CDR3: TGTGCCAGCACCCCTCGGTACCTTTTCTTAAACACCGGGGAGCTGTTTTTT. It translates to CASTPRYLFLNTGELFF.

The chain links TRBV6-6 to TRBJ2-7; the D gene is possibly TRBD1 (6 bases). The germline V gene encodes CDR1 MNHNY and CDR2 SVGAGI (reference sequence). There are 13 residues in the CDR3. V was shortened by 0 bases and J by 7 bases, with 10 bases between the two germline ends. CDR3 loop: CASSYSPQGEQYV. CDR3 in DNA: TGTGCCAGCAGTTACTCTCCCCAGGGGGAGCAGTACGTC.

The J gene is TRBJ1-3, the V gene TRBV12-5; tentatively, D is TRBD1 (5 bases). The CDR3 runs 13 residues. V lost 7 bases to trimming and J lost 1 base, with 8 bases between them. Per the germline V gene, CDR1 is LGHNT and CDR2 is FRNRAP. The CDR3 DNA reads as TGTGCTAGTGCGCGGGGGTCTGGAAACACCATATATTTT. The encoded protein is CASARGSGNTIYF.